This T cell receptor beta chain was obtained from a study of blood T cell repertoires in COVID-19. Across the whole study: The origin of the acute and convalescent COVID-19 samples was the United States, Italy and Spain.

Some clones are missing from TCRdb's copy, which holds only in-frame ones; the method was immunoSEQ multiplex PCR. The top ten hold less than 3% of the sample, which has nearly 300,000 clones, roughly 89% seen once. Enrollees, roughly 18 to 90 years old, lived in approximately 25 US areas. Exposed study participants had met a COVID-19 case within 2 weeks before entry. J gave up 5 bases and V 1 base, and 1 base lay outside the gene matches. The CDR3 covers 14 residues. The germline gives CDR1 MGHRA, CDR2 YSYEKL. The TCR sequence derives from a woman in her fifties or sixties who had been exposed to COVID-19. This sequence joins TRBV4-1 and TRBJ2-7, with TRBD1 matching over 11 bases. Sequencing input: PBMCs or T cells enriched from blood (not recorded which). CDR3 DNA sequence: TGCGCCAGCAGCCAAGGGGACAGGGGGAACGAGCAGTACTTC. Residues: CASSQGDRGNEQYF.